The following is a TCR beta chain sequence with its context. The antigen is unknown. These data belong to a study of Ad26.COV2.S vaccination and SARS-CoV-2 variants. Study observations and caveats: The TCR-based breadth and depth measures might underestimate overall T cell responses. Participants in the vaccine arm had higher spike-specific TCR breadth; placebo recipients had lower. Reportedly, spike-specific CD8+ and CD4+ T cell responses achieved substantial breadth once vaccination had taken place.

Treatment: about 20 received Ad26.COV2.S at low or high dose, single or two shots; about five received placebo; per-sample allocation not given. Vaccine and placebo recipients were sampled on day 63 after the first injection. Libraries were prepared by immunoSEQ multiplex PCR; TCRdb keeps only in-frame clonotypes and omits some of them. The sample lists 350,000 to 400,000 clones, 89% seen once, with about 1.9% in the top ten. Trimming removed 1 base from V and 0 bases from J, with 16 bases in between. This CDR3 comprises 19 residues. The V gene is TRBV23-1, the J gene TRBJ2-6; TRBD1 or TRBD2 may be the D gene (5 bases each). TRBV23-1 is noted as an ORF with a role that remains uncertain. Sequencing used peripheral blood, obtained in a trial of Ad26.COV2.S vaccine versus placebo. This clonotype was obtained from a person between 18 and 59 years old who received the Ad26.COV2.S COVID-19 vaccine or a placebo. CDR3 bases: TGCGCCAGCAGTCAATACCCCGGGGCCTTCCGCTCTGGGGCCAACGTCCTGACTTTC. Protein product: CASSQYPGAFRSGANVLTF.